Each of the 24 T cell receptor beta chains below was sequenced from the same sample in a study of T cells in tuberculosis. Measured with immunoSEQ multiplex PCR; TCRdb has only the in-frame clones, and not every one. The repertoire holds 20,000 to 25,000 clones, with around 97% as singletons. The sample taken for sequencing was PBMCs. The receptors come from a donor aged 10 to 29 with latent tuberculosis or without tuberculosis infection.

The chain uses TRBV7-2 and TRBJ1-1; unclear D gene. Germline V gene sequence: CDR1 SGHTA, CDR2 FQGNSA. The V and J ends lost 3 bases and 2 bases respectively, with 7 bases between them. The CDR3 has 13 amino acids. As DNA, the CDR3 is TGTGCCAGCAGCTTCCGACAAAACACTGAAGCTTTCTTT. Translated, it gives CASSFRQNTEAFF.

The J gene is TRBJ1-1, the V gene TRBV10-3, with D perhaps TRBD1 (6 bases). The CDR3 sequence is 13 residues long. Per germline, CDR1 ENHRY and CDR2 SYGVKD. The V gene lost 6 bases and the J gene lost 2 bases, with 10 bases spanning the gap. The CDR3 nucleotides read TGTGCCATCAGAAGACAGGATAACACTGAAGCTTTCTTT. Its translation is CAIRRQDNTEAFF.

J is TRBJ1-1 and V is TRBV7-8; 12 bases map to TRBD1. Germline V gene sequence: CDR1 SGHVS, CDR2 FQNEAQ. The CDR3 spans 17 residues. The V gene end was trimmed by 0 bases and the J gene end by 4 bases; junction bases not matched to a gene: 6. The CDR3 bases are TGTGCCAGCAGCTTAGCGGGGACAGGGGGCATCGGCACTGAAGCTTTCTTT. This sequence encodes CASSLAGTGGIGTEAFF.

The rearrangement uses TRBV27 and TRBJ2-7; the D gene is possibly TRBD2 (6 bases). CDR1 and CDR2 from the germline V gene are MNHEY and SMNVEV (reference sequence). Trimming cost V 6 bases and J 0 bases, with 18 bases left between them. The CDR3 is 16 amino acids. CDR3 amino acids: CASSLVAGSRSYEQYF. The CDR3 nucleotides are TGTGCCAGCAGCTTGGTTGCGGGGTCTCGCTCCTACGAGCAGTACTTC.

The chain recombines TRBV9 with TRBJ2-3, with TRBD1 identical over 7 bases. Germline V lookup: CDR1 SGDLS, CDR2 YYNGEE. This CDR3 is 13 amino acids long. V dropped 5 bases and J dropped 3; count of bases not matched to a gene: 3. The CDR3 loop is CASRGTDTDTQYF. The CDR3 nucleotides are TGTGCCAGCAGAGGGACAGATACAGATACGCAGTATTTT. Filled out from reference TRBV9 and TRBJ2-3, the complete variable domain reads DSGVTQTPKHLITATGQRVTLRCSPRSGDLSVYWYQQSLDQGLQFLIQYYNGEERAKGNILERFSAQQFPDLHSELNLSSLELGDSALYFCASRGTDTDTQYFGPGTRLTVL.

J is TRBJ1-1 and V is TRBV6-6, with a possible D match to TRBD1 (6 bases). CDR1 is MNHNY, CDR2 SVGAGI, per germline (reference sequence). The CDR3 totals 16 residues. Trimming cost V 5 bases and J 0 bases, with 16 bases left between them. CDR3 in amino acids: CASSPTVGQMNTEAFF. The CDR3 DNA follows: TGTGCCAGCAGTCCGACCGTCGGACAGATGAACACTGAAGCTTTCTTT.

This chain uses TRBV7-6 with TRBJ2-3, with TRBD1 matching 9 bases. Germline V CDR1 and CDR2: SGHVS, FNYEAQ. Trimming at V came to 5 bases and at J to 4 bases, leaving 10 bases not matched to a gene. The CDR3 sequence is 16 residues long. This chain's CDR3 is CASSMGQGQYPDTQYF. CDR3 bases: TGTGCCAGCAGCATGGGACAGGGTCAATATCCAGATACGCAGTATTTT. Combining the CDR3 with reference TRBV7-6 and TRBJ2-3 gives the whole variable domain GAGVSQSPRYKVTKRGQDVALRCDPISGHVSLYWYRQALGQGPEFLTYFNYEAQQDKSGLPNDRFSAERPEGSISTLTIQRTEQRDSAMYRCASSMGQGQYPDTQYFGPGTRLTVL.

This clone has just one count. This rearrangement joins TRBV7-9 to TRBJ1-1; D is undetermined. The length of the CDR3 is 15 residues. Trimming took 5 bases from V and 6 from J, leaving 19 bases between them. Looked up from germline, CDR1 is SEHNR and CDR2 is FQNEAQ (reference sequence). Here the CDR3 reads CASSPPSQGMAEAFF. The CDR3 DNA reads TGTGCCAGCAGCCCCCCTAGTCAAGGAATGGCTGAAGCTTTCTTT.

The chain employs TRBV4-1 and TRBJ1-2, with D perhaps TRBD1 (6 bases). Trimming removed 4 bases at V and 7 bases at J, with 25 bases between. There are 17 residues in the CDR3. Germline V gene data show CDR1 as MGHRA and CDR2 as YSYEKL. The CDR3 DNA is TGCGCCAGCAGCCGACTATCCTGGACAGTTTTGTGGACTGGCTACACCTTC. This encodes CASSRLSWTVLWTGYTF.

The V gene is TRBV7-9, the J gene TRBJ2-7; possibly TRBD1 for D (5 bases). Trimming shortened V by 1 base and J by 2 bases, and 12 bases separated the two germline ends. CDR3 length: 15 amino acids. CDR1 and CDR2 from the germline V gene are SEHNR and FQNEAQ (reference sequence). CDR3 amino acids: CASSLEGRSAYEQYF. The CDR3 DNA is TGTGCCAGCAGCTTAGAGGGGCGGAGCGCCTACGAGCAGTACTTC. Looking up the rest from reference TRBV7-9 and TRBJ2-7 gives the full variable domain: DTGVSQNPRHKITKRGQNVTFRCDPISEHNRLYWYRQTLGQGPEFLTYFQNEAQLEKSRLLSDRFSAERPKGSFSTLEIQRTEQGDSAMYLCASSLEGRSAYEQYFGPGTRLTVT.

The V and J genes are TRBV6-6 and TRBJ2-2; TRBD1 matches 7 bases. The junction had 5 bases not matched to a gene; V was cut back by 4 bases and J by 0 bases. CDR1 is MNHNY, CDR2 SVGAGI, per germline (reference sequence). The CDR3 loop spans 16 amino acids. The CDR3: CASSSQTGSNTGELFF. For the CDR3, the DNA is TGTGCCAGCAGTTCACAGACAGGGTCGAACACCGGGGAGCTGTTTTTT.

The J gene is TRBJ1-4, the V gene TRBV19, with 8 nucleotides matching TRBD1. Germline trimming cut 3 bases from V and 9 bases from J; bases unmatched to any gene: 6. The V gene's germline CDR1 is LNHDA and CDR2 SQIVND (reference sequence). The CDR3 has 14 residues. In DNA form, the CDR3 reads TGTGCCAGTAGTATCAACAGGGGGGCGCAAAAACTGTTTTTT. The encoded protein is CASSINRGAQKLFF.

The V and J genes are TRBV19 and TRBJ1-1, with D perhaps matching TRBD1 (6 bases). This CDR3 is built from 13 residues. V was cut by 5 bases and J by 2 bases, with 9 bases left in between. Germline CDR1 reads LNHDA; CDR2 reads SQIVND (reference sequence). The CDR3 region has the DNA TGTGCCAGTAGTCAACAGGGTAACACTGAAGCTTTCTTT. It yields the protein CASSQQGNTEAFF.

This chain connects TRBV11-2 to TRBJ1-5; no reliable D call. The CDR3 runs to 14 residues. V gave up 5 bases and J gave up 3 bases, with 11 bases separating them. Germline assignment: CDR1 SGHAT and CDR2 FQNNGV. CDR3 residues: CASSLTRNNQPQHF. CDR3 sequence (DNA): TGTGCCAGCAGCCTCACGAGGAACAATCAGCCCCAGCATTTT.

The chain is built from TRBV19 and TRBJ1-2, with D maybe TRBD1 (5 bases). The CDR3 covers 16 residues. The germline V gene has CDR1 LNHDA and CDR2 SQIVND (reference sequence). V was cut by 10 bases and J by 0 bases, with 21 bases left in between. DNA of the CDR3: TGTGCCACCGACGGGGGGACCTCACCTTCTAACTATGGCTACACCTTC. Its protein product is CATDGGTSPSNYGYTF.

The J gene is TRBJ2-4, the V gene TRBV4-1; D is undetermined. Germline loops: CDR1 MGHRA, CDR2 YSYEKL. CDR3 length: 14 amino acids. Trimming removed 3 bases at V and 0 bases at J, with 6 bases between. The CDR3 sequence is CASSQTLAKNIQYF. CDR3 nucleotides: TGCGCCAGCAGCCAGACTTTAGCCAAAAACATTCAGTACTTC.

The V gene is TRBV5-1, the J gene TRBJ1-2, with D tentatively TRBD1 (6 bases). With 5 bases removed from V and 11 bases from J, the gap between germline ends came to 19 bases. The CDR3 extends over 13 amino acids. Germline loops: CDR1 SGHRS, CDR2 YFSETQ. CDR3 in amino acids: CASSLQGATGYTF. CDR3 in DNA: TGCGCCAGCAGTTTACAGGGAGCCACTGGTTACACCTTC.

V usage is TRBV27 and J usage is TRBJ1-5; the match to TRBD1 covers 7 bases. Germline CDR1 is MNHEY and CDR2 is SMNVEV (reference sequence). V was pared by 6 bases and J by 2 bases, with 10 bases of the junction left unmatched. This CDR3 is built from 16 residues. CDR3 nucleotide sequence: TGTGCCAGCAGACCTTCAGGGGGTGCGGGCAATCAGCCCCAGCATTTT. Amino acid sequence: CASRPSGGAGNQPQHF.

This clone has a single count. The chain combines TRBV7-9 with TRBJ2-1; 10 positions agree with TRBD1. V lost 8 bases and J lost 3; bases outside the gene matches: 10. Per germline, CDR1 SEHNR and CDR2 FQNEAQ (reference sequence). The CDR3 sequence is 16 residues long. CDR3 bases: TGTGCCAGCTTGGGACTAGGGACAGGGGACTACAATGAGCAGTTCTTC. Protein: CASLGLGTGDYNEQFF.

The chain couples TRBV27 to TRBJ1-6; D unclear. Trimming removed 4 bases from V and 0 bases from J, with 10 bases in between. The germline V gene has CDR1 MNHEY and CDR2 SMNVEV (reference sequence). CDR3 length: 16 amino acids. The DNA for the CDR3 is TGTGCCAGCAGTTATGCGGGGAGCTCCTATAATTCACCCCTCCACTTT. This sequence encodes CASSYAGSSYNSPLHF.

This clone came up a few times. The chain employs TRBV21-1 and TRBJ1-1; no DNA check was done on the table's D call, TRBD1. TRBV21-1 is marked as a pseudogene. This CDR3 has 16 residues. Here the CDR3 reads CASNTRDTSEDTEAFF. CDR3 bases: TGTGCCAGCAACACTAGGGACACCTCGGAGGACACTGAAGCTTTCTTT.

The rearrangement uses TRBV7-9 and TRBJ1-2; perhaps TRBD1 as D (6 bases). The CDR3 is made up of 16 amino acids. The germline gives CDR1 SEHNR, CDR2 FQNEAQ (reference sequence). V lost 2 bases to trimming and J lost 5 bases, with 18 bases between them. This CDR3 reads CASSLLDSRFPYGYTF. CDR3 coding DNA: TGTGCCAGCAGCTTATTGGACAGCCGTTTCCCATATGGCTACACCTTC. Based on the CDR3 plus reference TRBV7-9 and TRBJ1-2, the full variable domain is DTGVSQNPRHKITKRGQNVTFRCDPISEHNRLYWYRQTLGQGPEFLTYFQNEAQLEKSRLLSDRFSAERPKGSFSTLEIQRTEQGDSAMYLCASSLLDSRFPYGYTFGSGTRLTVV.

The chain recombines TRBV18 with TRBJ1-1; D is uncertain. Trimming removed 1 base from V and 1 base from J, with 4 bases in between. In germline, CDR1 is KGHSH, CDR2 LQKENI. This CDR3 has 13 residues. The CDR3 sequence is CASSPLQNTEAFF. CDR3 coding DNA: TGTGCCAGCTCACCACTCCAGAACACTGAAGCTTTCTTT.

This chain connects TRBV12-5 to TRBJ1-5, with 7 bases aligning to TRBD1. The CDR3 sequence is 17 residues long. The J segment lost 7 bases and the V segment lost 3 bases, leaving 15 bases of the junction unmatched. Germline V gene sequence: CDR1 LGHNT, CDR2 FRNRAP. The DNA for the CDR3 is TGTGCTAGTGGTTTTGAAGGGGGCGGTCCGAGTGGGCAGCCCCAGCATTTT. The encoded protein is CASGFEGGGPSGQPQHF.